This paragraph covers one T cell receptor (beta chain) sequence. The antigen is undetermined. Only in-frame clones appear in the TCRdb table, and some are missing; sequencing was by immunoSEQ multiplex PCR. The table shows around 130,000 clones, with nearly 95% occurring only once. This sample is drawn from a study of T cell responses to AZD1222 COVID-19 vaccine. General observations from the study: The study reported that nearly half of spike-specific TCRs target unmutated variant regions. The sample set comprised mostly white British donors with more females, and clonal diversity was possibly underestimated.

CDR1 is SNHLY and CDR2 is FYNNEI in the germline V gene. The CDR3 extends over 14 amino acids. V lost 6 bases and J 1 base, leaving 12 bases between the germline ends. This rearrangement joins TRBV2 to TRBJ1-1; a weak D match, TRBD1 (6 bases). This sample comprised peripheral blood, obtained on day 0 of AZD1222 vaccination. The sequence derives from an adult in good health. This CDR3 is CASSRTEGNTEAFF. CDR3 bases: TGTGCCAGCAGCCGGACAGAGGGGAACACTGAAGCTTTCTTT.